The rows below give T cell receptor beta chains drawn from one sample of a study of blood T cell repertoires in COVID-19. The protocol was immunoSEQ multiplex PCR, while the TCRdb copy is restricted to in-frame clones and leaves out a portion. This sample yields 250,000 to 400,000 clones, of which roughly nine tenths are seen a single time; 2.5% to 3% belongs to the top ten. The sample consisted of peripheral blood. The receptors were sampled from a woman in her twenties or thirties with COVID-19, enrolled during active disease. Each CDR3 is given with its conserved first and last residue. A D gene is named only where the DNA matches it firmly. Some rows mark clone size as missing; the rest say once, few, many or name a class of expanded clone.

j_call d_call clone_size v_call cdr3_nt cdr3_aa
TRBJ1-2 . . TRBV7-2 TGTGCCAGCAGTCCATCCCGACTGAACTATGGCTACACCTTC CASSPSRLNYGYTF
TRBJ1-3 . . TRBV6-5 TGTGCCAGCAGTTACTCCCAGGGAGGAAACACCATATATTTT CASSYSQGGNTIYF
TRBJ1-1 . . TRBV7-9 TGTGCCAGCAGCTTAGGGGTGCTCGGGGTTAGGACTGAAGCTTTCTTT CASSLGVLGVRTEAFF
TRBJ2-1 . . TRBV19 TGTGCCAGTAGTACCGGGGGAGAGAGTAATGAGCAGTTCTTC CASSTGGESNEQFF
TRBJ2-6 TRBD1 few TRBV27 TGTGCCAGCAGCCGGACAGGTTTCATATCTGGGGCCAACGTCCTGACTTTC CASSRTGFISGANVLTF
TRBJ2-3 TRBD2 . TRBV7-2 TGTGCCAGCAGCTTAGAAATTCCACTAGCGGTTTGGAATACGCAGTATTTT CASSLEIPLAVWNTQYF
TRBJ1-1 . . TRBV6-5 TGTGCCAGCAGTTATACTGCCAAAAAGAACACTGAAGCTTTCTTT CASSYTAKKNTEAFF
TRBJ1-2 . . TRBV24-1 TGTGCCACCAGTGATGCAACAGGGTTGGGCTACACCTTC CATSDATGLGYTF
TRBJ2-5 . . TRBV25-1 TGTGCCAGCAGTGATCCACCACCCGGGACCCAGTACTTC CASSDPPPGTQYF
TRBJ2-7 TRBD1 . TRBV28 TGTGCCAGCAGTTCAAGTCACAGGGGGGCCTACGAGCAGTACTTC CASSSSHRGAYEQYF
TRBJ2-1 . . TRBV18 TGTGCCAGCTCACCACCGGGCACGGTGGGCAGCAATGAGCAGTTCTTC CASSPPGTVGSNEQFF
TRBJ1-2 . . TRBV29-1 TGCAGCGTTGAACGACTTTTTAACTATGGCTACACCTTC CSVERLFNYGYTF
TRBJ2-7 TRBD2 . TRBV11-2 TGTGCCAGCAGCTCCCTGACTAGCGGGAAAATCTACGAGCAGTACTTC CASSSLTSGKIYEQYF
TRBJ1-1 . . TRBV27 TGTGCCAGCAGTCCCCCGGGACATAGGAACACTGAAGCTTTCTTT CASSPPGHRNTEAFF
TRBJ2-7 . . TRBV3-1/TRBV3-2 TGTGCCAGCAGCCAAGTCCCTCAGCGGGTGCCACAGTACTTC CASSQVPQRVPQYF